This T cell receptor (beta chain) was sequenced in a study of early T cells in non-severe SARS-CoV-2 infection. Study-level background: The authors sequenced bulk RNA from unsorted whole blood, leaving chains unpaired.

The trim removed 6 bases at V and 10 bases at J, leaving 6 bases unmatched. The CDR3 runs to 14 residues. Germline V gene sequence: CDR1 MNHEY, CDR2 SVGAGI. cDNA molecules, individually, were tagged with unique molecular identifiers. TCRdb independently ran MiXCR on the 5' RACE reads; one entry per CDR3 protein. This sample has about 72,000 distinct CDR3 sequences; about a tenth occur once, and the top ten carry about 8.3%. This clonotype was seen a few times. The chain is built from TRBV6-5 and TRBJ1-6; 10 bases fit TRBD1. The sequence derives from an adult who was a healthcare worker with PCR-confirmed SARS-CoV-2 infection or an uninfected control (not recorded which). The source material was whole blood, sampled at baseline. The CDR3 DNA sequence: TGTGCCAGCAGCTGGGGACAGGGGAGCTCACCCCTCCACTTT. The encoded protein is CASSWGQGSSPLHF.